This T cell receptor beta chain was captured by sequencing in a study of T-cell memory formation after mild COVID-19. V shed 5 bases and J shed 5 bases, with 11 bases lying between them. The CDR3 has 13 amino acids. Germline lookup yields CDR1 SNHLY and CDR2 FYNNEI. TCRdb re-analysed the 5' RACE reads in MiXCR, keeping a single row per CDR3 protein. The sample includes 250,000 to 350,000 distinct CDR3 sequences, 15% to 20% of them seen just once. This TCR came from a man aged 18 to 30 who had mild COVID-19 (a few samples of this study predate the infection). Cell type and time point are not known. The source material was PBMCs or a T cell subset sorted from them (not recorded which). V gene TRBV2 combines with J gene TRBJ2-3; possible D gene TRBD1, 6 bases. The CDR3 spells CASSNRVVDTQYF. The CDR3 DNA is TGTGCCAGCAGTAACAGGGTCGTAGATACGCAGTATTTT.